A single sample gave rise to the 27 T cell receptor beta chains below, sequenced in a study of beta chain features in type 1 diabetes. Sequenced material consisted of expressed TCRB transcripts (all of the isolated RNA was reverse transcribed). Assay used: immunoSEQ multiplex PCR; TCRdb lists only in-frame clones, some missing. The table includes under 200,000 clones, about 9% detected once. These receptors are not linked to any known antigen. General observations from the study: Type 1 diabetes patients showed a moderate but significant shortening of TCRB CDR3s in all four CD4+ subsets.

Source material: central memory CD4+ T cells from blood. These receptors all come from a woman aged 18-29 years with type 1 diabetes.

The chain uses TRBV27 and TRBJ1-2; maybe TRBD1 (5 bases). The CDR3 totals 12 residues. V was shortened by 5 bases and J by 10 bases, with 14 bases between the two germline ends. Germline values: CDR1 MNHEY, CDR2 SMNVEV (reference sequence). CDR3 loop: CASSPKGRVYTF. The CDR3 region has the DNA TGTGCCAGCAGTCCGAAGGGCAGGGTCTACACCTTC.

This clone was observed a handful of times. The CDR3 sequence is CAWSERRNQPQHF. The CDR3 region has the DNA TGTGCCTGGAGTGAGCGGCGCAATCAGCCCCAGCATTTT. The gene calls are TRBV30 and TRBJ1-5; unclear D gene. Germline-derived CDR1 and CDR2 are GTSNPN and SVGIG (reference sequence). CDR3 size: 13 residues. Deletions cut 1 base from V and 2 bases from J, with 6 bases between.

This clone has a count of ten or more. The rearrangement joins TRBV23-1 to TRBJ1-5; 7 bases fit TRBD1. TRBV23-1 is annotated as an ORF whose role is uncertain. Germline trimming cut 4 bases from V and 3 bases from J; bases unmatched to any gene: 9. This CDR3 is built from 16 residues. CDR3 coding DNA: TGCGCCAGCAGTCCCTCACGGGACAGTAACAATCAGCCCCAGCATTTT. It codes for CASSPSRDSNNQPQHF.

This clone was detected a few times. This chain links TRBV7-8 with TRBJ1-1; 10 nucleotides agree with TRBD1. This CDR3 has 14 residues. The V and J ends lost 5 bases and 7 bases, in that order; junction bases with no gene match: 7. The germline gives CDR1 SGHVS, CDR2 FQNEAQ. The CDR3 bases are TGTGCCAGCAGCAAGGGACAGGGGCGAGGTGAAGCTTTCTTT. It encodes CASSKGQGRGEAFF. The full variable domain, rest sourced from reference TRBV7-8 and TRBJ1-1, is GAGVSQSPRYKVAKRGQDVALRCDPISGHVSLFWYQQALGQGPEFLTYFQNEAQLDKSGLPSDRFFAERPEGSVSTLKIQRTQQEDSAVYLCASSKGQGRGEAFFGQGTRLTVV.

This clone was seen a handful of times. The gene calls are TRBV4-3 and TRBJ1-6; 9 bases agree with TRBD1. This CDR3 spans 15 amino acids. J was trimmed by 7 bases and V by 2 bases; bases with no gene match: 3. In germline, CDR1 is LGHNA, CDR2 YSLEER. The CDR3 nucleotides read TGCGCCAGCAGCCAAACCGACAGGGGGAATTCACCCCTCCACTTT. This translates into CASSQTDRGNSPLHF.

This clone occurred a few times. The CDR3 sequence: CASRLAGLGDEQFF. DNA for the CDR3: TGTGCCAGTAGACTAGCGGGGCTCGGGGATGAGCAGTTCTTC. The rearrangement links TRBV19 to TRBJ2-1, with TRBD2 matching 10 bases. Germline-derived CDR1 and CDR2 are LNHDA and SQIVND (reference sequence). J was trimmed by 8 bases and V by 6 bases; bases with no gene match: 7. The CDR3 length is 14 residues.

The V gene is TRBV9, the J gene TRBJ2-7; 7 bases map to TRBD2. V trimming: 0 bases; J trimming: 7 bases; junction bases outside the gene matches: 7. The CDR3 extends over 14 amino acids. Germline CDR1 reads SGDLS; CDR2 reads YYNGEE. The CDR3 reads CASSVAPGGGEQYF. DNA of the CDR3: TGTGCCAGCAGCGTAGCACCGGGGGGTGGGGAGCAGTACTTC.

The CDR3 region has the DNA TGTGCCAGCAGCTTACTCCGGGGTAGGAGTGAAGGCTACACCTTC. Residues: CASSLLRGRSEGYTF. The chain is built from TRBV7-9 and TRBJ1-2; D remains unclear. The CDR3 is made up of 15 amino acids. The V and J ends lost 2 bases and 8 bases respectively, with 18 bases between them. Germline CDR1 and CDR2: SEHNR and FQNEAQ (reference sequence).

This clone was picked up many times. The chain couples TRBV7-6 to TRBJ2-1; no reliable D call. The CDR3 extends over 13 amino acids. Trimming removed 5 bases from V and 12 bases from J, with 17 bases in between. CDR1 SGHVS and CDR2 FNYEAQ come from the germline V gene. CDR3 coding DNA: TGTGCCAGCAGCCCCCCTAGTGGTCTAGGGCAGTTCTTC. Protein sequence: CASSPPSGLGQFF.

The chain uses TRBV7-8 and TRBJ2-7, with 9 nucleotides matching TRBD1. CDR1 is SGHVS, CDR2 FQNEAQ, per germline. Trimming at V came to 4 bases and at J to 7 bases, leaving 5 bases not matched to a gene. The CDR3 runs 13 residues. The CDR3 reads CASSSDRGGEQYF. The CDR3 bases are TGTGCCAGCAGCTCGGACAGGGGAGGGGAGCAGTACTTC.

The chain employs TRBV19 and TRBJ2-3, with TRBD1 matching over 8 bases. Germline trimming cut 7 bases from V and 6 bases from J; bases unmatched to any gene: 6. Germline V gives CDR1 LNHDA, CDR2 SQIVND (reference sequence). This CDR3 region has 13 residues. CDR3 protein: CASTRNRGDTQYF. The CDR3 DNA sequence: TGTGCCAGTACCCGAAACAGGGGGGATACGCAGTATTTT.

The rearrangement uses TRBV4-3 and TRBJ2-7; TRBD2 is a possible D gene (5 bases). The CDR3 is 13 amino acids. Germline CDR1 and CDR2: LGHNA and YSLEER. Trimming pared 0 bases from V and 7 bases from J, leaving 10 bases between. The CDR3 nucleotides read TGCGCCAGCAGCCAAGACGGCCGGGGTGAGCAGTACTTC. The encoded protein is CASSQDGRGEQYF.

This clone was observed a handful of times. The chain joins TRBV7-9 to TRBJ2-7; D might be TRBD2 (6 bases). Germline V gene data show CDR1 as SEHNR and CDR2 as FQNEAQ (reference sequence). This CDR3 comprises 14 residues. The germline V and J ends were trimmed by 4 bases and 4 bases, with 14 bases remaining between them. CDR3 DNA: TGTGCCAGCAGCTCATTAGGAGGGATTTACGAGCAGTACTTC. This encodes CASSSLGGIYEQYF.

This chain links TRBV5-1 with TRBJ2-3; D is perhaps TRBD2 (6 bases). Germline loops: CDR1 SGHRS, CDR2 YFSETQ. Trimming stripped 4 bases from V and 0 bases from J, with 12 bases between. This CDR3 region has 15 residues. CDR3 nucleotide sequence: TGCGCCAGCAGCCGAAACGGGGGTAGCACAGATACGCAGTATTTT. This sequence encodes CASSRNGGSTDTQYF.

The rearrangement joins TRBV30 to TRBJ2-1; unclear D gene. V was clipped by 2 bases and J by 0 bases, with 8 bases between them. Germline CDR1 is GTSNPN and CDR2 is SVGIG (reference sequence). The CDR3 has 14 amino acids. CDR3 coding DNA: TGTGCCTGGAGTCCCCCGAGCTCCTACAATGAGCAGTTCTTC. Its protein is CAWSPPSSYNEQFF.

A few counts support this clone. The CDR3 DNA reads as TGTGCCAGCAGCTTAGGAAGTAGGGGTCAGCCCCAGCATTTT. Translation: CASSLGSRGQPQHF. V usage is TRBV7-2 and J usage is TRBJ1-5; possible D gene TRBD1, 5 bases. Trimming stripped 1 base from V and 6 bases from J, with 10 bases between. The CDR3 covers 14 residues. Germline assignment: CDR1 SGHTA and CDR2 FQGNSA. The variable domain in full, with the rest retrieved from reference TRBV7-2 and TRBJ1-5, is GAGVSQSPSNKVTEKGKDVELRCDPISGHTALYWYRQSLGQGLEFLIYFQGNSAPDKSGLPSDRFSAERTGGSVSTLTIQRTQQEDSAVYLCASSLGSRGQPQHFGDGTRLSIL.

The V call is TRBV30, the J call TRBJ2-7; D call uncertain. Trimming shortened V by 4 bases and J by 4 bases, and 8 bases separated the two germline ends. This CDR3 is 11 amino acids long. Germline values: CDR1 GTSNPN, CDR2 SVGIG (reference sequence). CDR3 loop: CAWKEPYEQYF. CDR3 sequence (DNA): TGTGCCTGGAAGGAGCCTTACGAGCAGTACTTC.

This clone was counted a few times. The chain is built from TRBV5-1 and TRBJ2-5; TRBD2 agrees at 15 bases. Trimming at V came to 4 bases and at J to 4 bases, leaving 8 bases not matched to a gene. CDR3 length: 17 residues. Germline V CDR1 and CDR2: SGHRS, YFSETQ. CDR3 sequence (DNA): TGCGCCAGCAGCCCAGGACTAGCGGGAGGGCCCTCAGAGACCCAGTACTTC. This codes for CASSPGLAGGPSETQYF.

The chain carries TRBV18 and TRBJ2-3, with no clear D. Between the trimmed V and J ends, which lost 3 bases and 2 bases, there was a span of 6 bases. The CDR3 has 13 residues. Germline assignment: CDR1 KGHSH and CDR2 LQKENI. CDR3 sequence reads: CASSPSVTDTQYF. In nucleotides, the CDR3 is TGTGCCAGCTCACCTTCCGTCACAGATACGCAGTATTTT.

This clone was observed a handful of times. The chain combines TRBV5-6 with TRBJ2-5; 8 bases are shared with TRBD1. Germline V gene lookup returns CDR1 SGHDT and CDR2 YYEEEE. The CDR3 length is 15 residues. V lost 3 bases, J lost 5 bases, and 9 bases stayed unmatched. CDR3 residues: CASSSFDRGFETQYF. CDR3 sequence (DNA): TGTGCCAGCAGCTCCTTCGACAGGGGATTTGAGACCCAGTACTTC.

The chain recombines TRBV9 with TRBJ2-7, with 7 bases identical to TRBD1. CDR3 length: 15 amino acids. The germline V gene encodes CDR1 SGDLS and CDR2 YYNGEE. The trim removed 1 base at V and 4 bases at J, leaving 8 bases unmatched. The CDR3 sequence: CASSVSTGVRYEQYF. The DNA of the CDR3 is TGTGCCAGCAGCGTATCTACAGGGGTTCGGTACGAGCAGTACTTC. The full variable domain, in which reference TRBV9 and TRBJ2-7 provide the parts outside the CDR3, is DSGVTQTPKHLITATGQRVTLRCSPRSGDLSVYWYQQSLDQGLQFLIQYYNGEERAKGNILERFSAQQFPDLHSELNLSSLELGDSALYFCASSVSTGVRYEQYFGPGTRLTVT.

V is TRBV28 and J is TRBJ2-7; D perhaps matches TRBD1 (6 bases). Trimming removed 4 bases at V and 3 bases at J, with 13 bases between. The CDR3 has 14 residues. The germline V gene encodes CDR1 MDHEN and CDR2 SYDVKM. DNA of the CDR3: TGTGCCAGCAGTTCCCAGGGGACCCTCTACGAGCAGTACTTC. Protein sequence: CASSSQGTLYEQYF.

This clone turned up a few times. This chain uses TRBV29-1 with TRBJ1-1; D ambiguous. Trimming took off 1 base at V and 5 bases at J, with 11 bases between the two ends. CDR1 is SQVTM and CDR2 is ANQGSEA in the germline V gene. The CDR3 loop spans 13 amino acids. CDR3 protein: CSVEGSRVTEAFF. Here the CDR3 DNA reads TGCAGCGTTGAAGGCAGTCGGGTGACTGAAGCTTTCTTT.

This clone was counted ten times or more. This rearrangement joins TRBV27 to TRBJ2-1; D not certain. The CDR3 loop spans 13 amino acids. Germline loops: CDR1 MNHEY, CDR2 SMNVEV (reference sequence). The V end lost 4 bases, the J end lost 9 bases, and 13 bases lay between the germline ends. CDR3 region: CASSSPLEAEQFF. DNA for the CDR3: TGTGCCAGCAGTTCCCCCCTAGAGGCTGAGCAGTTCTTC.

Only a few counts were recorded for this clone. In DNA form, the CDR3 reads TGTGCCAGCTCACCACCCACCTCCGGGACAAAGAACACTGAAGCTTTCTTT. Protein: CASSPPTSGTKNTEAFF. V gene TRBV18 combines with J gene TRBJ1-1; D possibly corresponds to TRBD1 (6 bases). The germline V gene has CDR1 KGHSH and CDR2 LQKENI. The CDR3 extends over 17 amino acids. Trimming stripped 0 bases from V and 1 base from J, with 15 bases between.

This clone was seen only a few times. The gene calls are TRBV2 and TRBJ2-4, with 8 bases matching TRBD1. This CDR3 has 13 residues. CDR1 and CDR2 from the germline V gene are SNHLY and FYNNEI. J was trimmed by 7 bases and V by 7 bases; bases with no gene match: 6. The CDR3 spells CASKGTGGNIQYF. The CDR3, as DNA: TGTGCCAGCAAGGGGACAGGAGGGAACATTCAGTACTTC.

This clone was detected a few times. The chain carries TRBV4-3 and TRBJ1-1; D is possibly TRBD1 (5 bases). The ends were cut back, 2 bases at V and 4 bases at J, with 11 bases in the middle. CDR3 size: 14 residues. Germline V gene sequence: CDR1 LGHNA, CDR2 YSLEER. The CDR3, as DNA: TGCGCCAGCAGCCAACAAGGAGGGGTCACTGAAGCTTTCTTT. As protein: CASSQQGGVTEAFF.